Below are 21 T cell receptor beta chains sequenced from a single sample in a study of T and B cells in COVID-19 patients. Blood genomic DNA input for TRB amplification was roughly 220-500 ng. BIOMED2 TRB-A/B primer pools were used in multiplex TRB PCR. TCRdb reprocessed the multiplex PCR reads via MiXCR and lists one record per CDR3 protein. The sample carries around 15,000 distinct CDR3 sequences, 28% recorded once. Source material: blood. The receptors derive from a human donor who had recovered from COVID-19.

This clonotype is categorized as medium-sized (0.01 to 0.1%). This chain uses TRBV30 with TRBJ1-1; perhaps TRBD1 as D (5 bases). Trimming pared 8 bases from V and 2 bases from J, leaving 9 bases between. Germline assignment: CDR1 GTSNPN and CDR2 SVGIG (reference sequence). CDR3 size: 11 residues. CDR3 residues: CAGALNTEAFF. The DNA for the CDR3 is TGTGCCGGGGCACTTAACACTGAAGCTTTCTTT.

This clonotype qualifies as medium-sized. Here the CDR3 reads CASSFLGRTYSGNTIYF. The CDR3 DNA sequence: TGTGCCAGCAGTTTTCTCGGCAGGACTTACTCTGGAAACACCATATATTTT. This chain connects TRBV12-3 or TRBV12-4 to TRBJ1-3; D not certain. The length of the CDR3 is 17 residues. V lost 3 bases and J lost 0, with 15 bases in between.

This clonotype was seen many times. J is TRBJ2-1 and V is TRBV18; 9 nucleotides agree with TRBD1. The junction had 6 bases not matched to a gene; V was cut back by 6 bases and J by 9 bases. Germline lookup yields CDR1 KGHSH and CDR2 LQKENI. This CDR3 spans 13 amino acids. CDR3 DNA: TGTGCCAGCTCTCCCGGGACAGGGTCTGAGCAGTTCTTC. It yields the protein CASSPGTGSEQFF.

This clonotype is medium-sized (0.01 to 0.1%) by share. This rearrangement joins TRBV12-3 or TRBV12-4 to TRBJ2-7; 11 nucleotides match TRBD2. This CDR3 has 14 residues. The ends lost 6 bases at V and 3 bases at J; junction bases unmatched: 4. In nucleotides, the CDR3 is TGTGCCAGCAGCTACGGGACTAGCGGCTACGAGCAGTACTTC. The encoded protein is CASSYGTSGYEQYF.

This clonotype came up many times. This rearrangement joins TRBV5-3 to TRBJ2-5; no clear D. TRBV5-3 falls under the ORF class, with uncertain function. V dropped 1 base and J dropped 3 bases, with 13 bases sitting between them. The CDR3 is made up of 15 amino acids. CDR3 nucleotide sequence: TGTGCCAGAAGCTTGTCACACAGTTCAAAAGAGACCCAGTACTTC. Translating gives CARSLSHSSKETQYF.

V is TRBV15 and J is TRBJ1-2, with D unclear. Trimming took off 0 bases at V and 2 bases at J, with 4 bases between the two ends. The CDR3 consists of 13 residues. From germline, CDR1 is LNHNV and CDR2 YYDKDF (reference sequence). As DNA, the CDR3 is TGTGCCACCAGCAGAGACAGGAACTATGGCTACACCTTC. This codes for CATSRDRNYGYTF.

The chain carries TRBV11-2 and TRBJ1-2; 9 bases fit TRBD1. The germline gives CDR1 SGHAT, CDR2 FQNNGV. J was trimmed by 6 bases and V by 5 bases; bases with no gene match: 1. The CDR3 is 12 residues long. CDR3 sequence (DNA): TGTGCCAGCAGCGACAGGGGGGATGGCTACACCTTC. The encoded protein is CASSDRGDGYTF.

The chain combines TRBV5-1 with TRBJ2-7; 8 bases fit TRBD2. J gave up 3 bases and V 0 bases, and 5 bases lay outside the gene matches. This CDR3 is 15 amino acids long. Germline CDR1 reads SGHRS; CDR2 reads YFSETQ. CDR3 region: CASSLGPGGDYEQYF. The DNA for the CDR3 is TGCGCCAGCAGCTTGGGTCCGGGAGGGGACTACGAGCAGTACTTC. The variable domain in full, completed from reference TRBV5-1 and TRBJ2-7, reads KAGVTQTPRYLIKTRGQQVTLSCSPISGHRSVSWYQQTPGQGLQFLFEYFSETQRNKGNFPGRFSGRQFSNSRSEMNVSTLELGDSALYLCASSLGPGGDYEQYFGPGTRLTVT.

Comment on this clonotype: The junction does not match germline at one end; this may be a read error. V gene TRBV24-1 combines with J gene TRBJ1-5; D is unclear. The CDR3 is made up of 12 amino acids. The germline V gene encodes CDR1 KGHDR and CDR2 SFDVKD. CDR3 in amino acids: CATIDTNQPQHF. The CDR3 nucleotides are TGTGCCACCATTGATACCAATCAGCCCCAGCATTTT.

The rearrangement uses TRBV6-5 and TRBJ2-3, with 15 bases fitting TRBD2. This CDR3 is built from 16 residues. Germline V gives CDR1 MNHEY, CDR2 SVGAGI. V lost 6 bases to trimming and J lost 4 bases; unmatched junction nucleotides: 5. The CDR3 DNA follows: TGTGCCAGCAGCCTGGGACTAGCGGGAGGATCAGATACGCAGTATTTT. Protein sequence: CASSLGLAGGSDTQYF.

Regarding this clonotype: A much larger clone is a single base away; this may be a read error. This chain joins TRBV6-1 and TRBJ2-1; the D gene could be TRBD1 or TRBD2 (5 bases each). This CDR3 comprises 14 residues. Per the germline V gene, CDR1 is MNHNS and CDR2 is SASEGT. The V and J ends lost 3 bases and 10 bases respectively, with 16 bases between them. The CDR3 sequence: CASSDPGLAYEQFF. The CDR3 nucleotides are TGTGCCAGCAGTGATCCAGGGTTAGCGTACGAGCAGTTCTTC.

Many counts were recorded for this clonotype. The chain employs TRBV15 and TRBJ2-7; 12 bases fit TRBD2. The CDR3 consists of 21 residues. Per germline, CDR1 LNHNV and CDR2 YYDKDF (reference sequence). Trimming took 0 bases from V and 4 from J; bases not matched to a gene: 19. The CDR3 DNA reads TGTGCCACCAGCAGAGATCTTGTGGTAGCCCTAACTAGCGGGAGGTTGTACGAGCAGTACTTC. It specifies CATSRDLVVALTSGRLYEQYF.

V usage is TRBV27 and J usage is TRBJ1-1, with D perhaps matching TRBD1 (5 bases). Between the trimmed V and J ends, which lost 2 bases and 12 bases, there was a span of 19 bases. Germline V gene data show CDR1 as MNHEY and CDR2 as SMNVEV (reference sequence). This CDR3 has 14 amino acids. In DNA form, the CDR3 reads TGTGCCAGCAGTTTAAGGAGGGACGCGGTTGAGACTTTCTTT. The encoded protein is CASSLRRDAVETFF.

This clonotype is medium-sized (0.01 to 0.1%) in the sample. V and J are TRBV6-5 and TRBJ2-7; D not certain. The V gene lost 2 bases and the J gene lost 6 bases, with 14 bases spanning the gap. CDR3 length equals 14 residues. Germline lookup yields CDR1 MNHEY and CDR2 SVGAGI. The CDR3 loop is CASSYAGRTGEQYF. The CDR3 nucleotides read TGTGCCAGCAGTTACGCCGGCCGGACGGGCGAGCAGTACTTC.

This clonotype was detected a few times. V usage is TRBV4-2 and J usage is TRBJ2-1; tentatively, D is TRBD2 (5 bases). With 4 bases removed from V and 2 bases from J, the gap between germline ends came to 21 bases. This CDR3 contains 18 residues. Germline V gene lookup returns CDR1 LGHNA and CDR2 YNFKEQ. CDR3 DNA sequence: TGTGCCAGCAGCCCCGATATAGAAGGCGGGTCAACCTACAATGAGCAGTTCTTC. Its protein is CASSPDIEGGSTYNEQFF.

This clonotype was counted many times. The chain joins TRBV5-6 to TRBJ1-1; no clear D. The ends were cut back, 0 bases at V and 1 base at J, with 10 bases in the middle. This CDR3 region has 15 residues. The germline V gene has CDR1 SGHDT and CDR2 YYEEEE. The CDR3 DNA follows: TGTGCCAGCAGCTTGGCTGCAGAAACGAACACTGAAGCTTTCTTT. It yields the protein CASSLAAETNTEAFF.

This sequence joins TRBV5-4 and TRBJ1-6; TRBD1 is a possible D gene (5 bases). Per germline, CDR1 SGHNT and CDR2 YYREEE (reference sequence). The CDR3 extends over 14 amino acids. The V gene lost 2 bases and the J gene lost 6 bases, with 9 bases spanning the gap. In nucleotides, the CDR3 is TGTGCCAGCAGCTTAGGGGAAGCTAATTCACCCCTCCACTTT. Amino acid sequence: CASSLGEANSPLHF. Full variable domain (missing parts from reference TRBV5-4 and TRBJ1-6): ETGVTQSPTHLIKTRGQQVTLRCSSQSGHNTVSWYQQALGQGPQFIFQYYREEENGRGNFPPRFSGLQFPNYSSELNVNALELDDSALYLCASSLGEANSPLHFGNGTRLTVT.

This clonotype has a handful of counts. The CDR3 nucleotides are TGTGCCAGCAGCTATCCGGGACACACAAACATTCAGTACTTC. Translating gives CASSYPGHTNIQYF. The gene calls are TRBV11-1 and TRBJ2-4, with D possibly matching TRBD1 (6 bases). Germline V gene data show CDR1 as SGHAT and CDR2 as FQDESV (reference sequence). Trimming removed 4 bases from V and 6 bases from J, with 13 bases in between. CDR3 length equals 14 residues.

This clonotype occurred a few times. V is TRBV18 and J is TRBJ1-1, with D uncertain. The CDR3 runs 16 residues. Per the germline V gene, CDR1 is KGHSH and CDR2 is LQKENI. V dropped 2 bases and J dropped 1 base, with 14 bases sitting between them. In nucleotides, the CDR3 is TGTGCCAGCTCACCAGATATAGGGCAAACGAACACTGAAGCTTTCTTT. Amino acids: CASSPDIGQTNTEAFF. Full variable domain (missing parts from reference TRBV18 and TRBJ1-1): NAGVMQNPRHLVRRRGQEARLRCSPMKGHSHVYWYRQLPEEGLKFMVYLQKENIIDESGMPKERFSAEFPKEGPSILRIQQVVRGDSAAYFCASSPDIGQTNTEAFFGQGTRLTVV.

This clonotype is medium-sized in the sample. The genes are TRBV19 and TRBJ1-1; 7 bases are shared with TRBD1. Germline V gene data show CDR1 as LNHDA and CDR2 as SQIVND (reference sequence). This CDR3 contains 15 residues. V was clipped by 7 bases and J by 1 base; unmatched bases: 9. This chain's CDR3 is CASTRTGGGNTEAFF. The CDR3 bases are TGTGCCAGTACCCGGACAGGAGGAGGGAACACTGAAGCTTTCTTT.

Only a few counts were recorded for this clonotype. The V gene is TRBV30, the J gene TRBJ2-7; no clear D gene. The CDR3 loop spans 13 amino acids. CDR1 GTSNPN and CDR2 SVGIG come from the germline V gene (reference sequence). V lost 3 bases to trimming and J lost 0 bases, with 9 bases between them. Here the CDR3 reads CAWSHGNSYEQYF. The DNA for the CDR3 is TGTGCCTGGAGCCATGGGAACTCCTACGAGCAGTACTTC.